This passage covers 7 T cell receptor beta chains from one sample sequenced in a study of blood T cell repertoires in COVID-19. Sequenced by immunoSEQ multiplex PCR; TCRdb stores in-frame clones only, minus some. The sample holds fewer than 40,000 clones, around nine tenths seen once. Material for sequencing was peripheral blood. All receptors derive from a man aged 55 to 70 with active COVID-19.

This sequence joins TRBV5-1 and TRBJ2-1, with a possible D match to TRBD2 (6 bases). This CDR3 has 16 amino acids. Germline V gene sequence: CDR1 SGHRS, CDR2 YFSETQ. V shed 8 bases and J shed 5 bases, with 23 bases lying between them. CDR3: CARDRPGLAPHNEQFF. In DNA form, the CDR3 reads TGCGCCAGAGATCGACCGGGACTCGCCCCACACAATGAGCAGTTCTTC.

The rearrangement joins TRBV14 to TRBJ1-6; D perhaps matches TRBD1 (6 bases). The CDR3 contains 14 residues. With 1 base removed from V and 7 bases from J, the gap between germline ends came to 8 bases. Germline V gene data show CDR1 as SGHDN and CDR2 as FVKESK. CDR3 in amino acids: CASSQGTANSPLHF. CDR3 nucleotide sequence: TGTGCCAGCAGCCAAGGGACAGCCAATTCACCCCTCCACTTT.

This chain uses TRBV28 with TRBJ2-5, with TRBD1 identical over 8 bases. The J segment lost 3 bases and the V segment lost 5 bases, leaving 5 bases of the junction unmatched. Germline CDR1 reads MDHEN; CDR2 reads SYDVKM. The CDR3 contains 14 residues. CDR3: CASSPDRAKETQYF. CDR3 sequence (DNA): TGTGCCAGCAGTCCGGACAGGGCCAAAGAGACCCAGTACTTC.

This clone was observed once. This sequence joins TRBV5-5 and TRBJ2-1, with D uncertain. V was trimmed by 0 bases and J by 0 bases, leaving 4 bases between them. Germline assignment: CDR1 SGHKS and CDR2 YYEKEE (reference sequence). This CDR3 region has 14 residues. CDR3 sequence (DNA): TGTGCCAGCAGCTTGGTAGTCTCCTACAATGAGCAGTTCTTC. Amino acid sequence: CASSLVVSYNEQFF.

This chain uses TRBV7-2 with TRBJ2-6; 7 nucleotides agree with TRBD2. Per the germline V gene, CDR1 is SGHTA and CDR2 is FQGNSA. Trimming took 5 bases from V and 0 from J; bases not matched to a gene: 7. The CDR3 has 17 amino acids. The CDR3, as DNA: TGTGCCAGCAGCGGGAGGGGACTGAGCTCTGGGGCCAACGTCCTGACTTTC. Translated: CASSGRGLSSGANVLTF.

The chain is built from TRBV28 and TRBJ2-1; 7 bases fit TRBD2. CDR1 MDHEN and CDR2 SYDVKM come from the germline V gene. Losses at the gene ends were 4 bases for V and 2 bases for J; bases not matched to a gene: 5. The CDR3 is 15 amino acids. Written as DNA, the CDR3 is TGTGCCAGCAGTTCGGGCGGGAGCCCCTACAATGAGCAGTTCTTC. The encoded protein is CASSSGGSPYNEQFF.

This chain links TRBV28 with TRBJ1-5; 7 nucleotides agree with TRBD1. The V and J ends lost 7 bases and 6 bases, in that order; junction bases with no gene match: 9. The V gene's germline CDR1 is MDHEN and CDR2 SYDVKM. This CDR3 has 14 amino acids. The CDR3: CASTLTGSGQPQHF. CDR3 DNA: TGTGCCAGCACTTTGACAGGGTCGGGTCAGCCCCAGCATTTT.